One sample yielded the 25 T cell receptor beta chains listed below, sequenced in a study of post-analysis software for immune sequencing data. Tagging with unique molecular identifiers was a feature of the TCR beta cDNA libraries. In TCRdb, the PCR reads were re-called with MiXCR into one record per CDR3 protein. The sample has 700,000 to 900,000 distinct CDR3 sequences; around 45% are singletons. Study results and limitations: TRBV5-6, TRBV5-1 and TRBV20-1 were among 4 or 5 TRBV segments more frequent in patients than controls.

No cognate antigen is known for these TCRs. Sample: blood. The source is a girl under 18 with multiple sclerosis.

This clonotype was observed once. The chain is built from TRBV24-1 and TRBJ2-1, with a weak D call TRBD2 (5 bases). CDR1 is KGHDR and CDR2 is SFDVKD in the germline V gene. This CDR3 is built from 17 residues. Trimming cost V 4 bases and J 0 bases, with 15 bases left between them. CDR3 sequence reads: CATSDRRAVSSYNEQFF. Here the CDR3 DNA reads TGTGCCACCAGTGACCGACGAGCGGTGAGCTCCTACAATGAGCAGTTCTTC.

A few counts support this clonotype. This chain connects TRBV20-1 to TRBJ2-1; TRBD2 agrees at 8 bases. The CDR3 loop spans 13 amino acids. CDR1 is DFQATT and CDR2 is SNEGSKA in the germline V gene (reference sequence). In DNA form, the CDR3 reads TGCAGGATAGCGGGGTCCTCCTACAATGAGCAGTTCTTC. This encodes CRIAGSSYNEQFF.

This clonotype was picked up a small number of times. Here the CDR3 DNA reads TGTGCCATCAGTGAGAAGACCAGTACGAAGCAGTACTTC. This translates into CAISEKTSTKQYF. This chain connects TRBV10-3 to TRBJ2-7, with D uncertain. From germline, CDR1 is ENHRY and CDR2 SYGVKD. Trimming removed 2 bases at V and 8 bases at J, with 13 bases between. There are 13 residues in the CDR3.

The gene calls are TRBV10-1 and TRBJ2-3, with 8 bases identical to TRBD2. The CDR3 consists of 18 residues. Germline CDR1 is WNHNN and CDR2 is SYGVQD (reference sequence). J gave up 2 bases and V 0 bases, and 10 bases lay outside the gene matches. The DNA of the CDR3 is TGCGCCAGCAGTGAGTCCCCGGGAGGGCGAAGCTTCACAGATACGCAGTATTTT. It encodes CASSESPGGRSFTDTQYF.

The V gene is TRBV4-3, the J gene TRBJ1-1; D unresolved. Trimming took 4 bases from V and 5 from J, leaving 14 bases between them. There are 14 residues in the CDR3. Germline CDR1 LGHNA, CDR2 YSLEER. The CDR3 region is CASSRNGVNTEAFF. In DNA, the CDR3 is TGCGCCAGCAGCCGCAATGGCGTAAATACTGAAGCTTTCTTT.

In this sample, this clonotype turned up a few times. CDR3 nucleotide sequence: TGTGCCAGCAGTTTATTAGGGGACATCTACTACAATGAGCAGTTCTTC. Encoded protein: CASSLLGDIYYNEQFF. The chain joins TRBV27 to TRBJ2-1, with D maybe TRBD1 (6 bases). Germline V gene lookup returns CDR1 MNHEY and CDR2 SMNVEV (reference sequence). CDR3 length equals 16 residues. With 1 base removed from V and 3 bases from J, the gap between germline ends came to 13 bases.

The J gene is TRBJ1-2, the V gene TRBV12-3 or TRBV12-4, with TRBD1 as a possible D gene (6 bases). With 5 bases removed from V and 9 bases from J, the gap between germline ends came to 16 bases. The CDR3 spans 13 residues. Here the CDR3 reads CASSPGTRTRYTF. CDR3 coding DNA: TGTGCCAGCAGTCCTGGGACAAGAACCCGCTACACCTTC.

The chain carries TRBV7-9 and TRBJ2-7; no clear D gene. The DNA end favors TRBJ2-5, so the J call may be wrong. The CDR3 runs to 14 residues. Germline lookup yields CDR1 SEHNR and CDR2 FQNEAQ (reference sequence). CDR3 sequence reads: CASSLEMPAGTQYF. The CDR3, as DNA: TGTGCCAGCAGCTTAGAGATGCCCGCCGGGACCCAGTACTTC.

This clonotype was counted many times. V gene TRBV9 combines with J gene TRBJ2-7; possible D gene TRBD1, 6 bases. The CDR3 contains 13 residues. The V end lost 3 bases, the J end lost 2 bases, and 9 bases lay between the germline ends. Germline CDR1 SGDLS, CDR2 YYNGEE. The DNA for the CDR3 is TGTGCCAGCAGCGCAAGGACAGCCTACGAGCAGTACTTC. It specifies CASSARTAYEQYF.

The table lists this clonotype with a few counts. The chain is built from TRBV28 and TRBJ2-7; 9 positions agree with TRBD1. CDR1 and CDR2 from the germline V gene are MDHEN and SYDVKM. The CDR3 spans 16 residues. After removal of 5 bases from V and 4 bases from J, the junction contained 12 bases not matched to a gene. CDR3 DNA sequence: TGTGCCAGCAGTGGACCACCGGGACAGGGTACGTACGAGCAGTACTTC. Protein product: CASSGPPGQGTYEQYF.

This clonotype has a single count. CDR3 in amino acids: CASSTLSISYNEQFF. The CDR3 coding sequence is TGTGCCAGCAGCACCTTAAGTATCTCCTACAATGAGCAGTTCTTC. The J gene is TRBJ2-1, the V gene TRBV11-3; D is uncertain. V dropped 5 bases and J dropped 0 bases, with 11 bases sitting between them. Germline V CDR1 and CDR2: SGHNT, YENEEA. This CDR3 contains 15 residues.

The genes are TRBV7-2 and TRBJ2-3, with a weak D call TRBD1 (5 bases). In germline, CDR1 is SGHTA, CDR2 FQGNSA. The length of the CDR3 is 9 residues. CDR3 in amino acids: CAGPDTQYF. As DNA, the CDR3 is TGTGCGGGGCCTGATACGCAGTATTTT.

The CDR3 DNA is TGTGCCAGCAGCATAGGTCCATACGACAATGAGCAGTTCTTC. It encodes CASSIGPYDNEQFF. The chain combines TRBV7-2 with TRBJ2-1; unclear D gene. Germline CDR1 SGHTA, CDR2 FQGNSA. V shed 5 bases and J shed 5 bases, with 13 bases lying between them. The CDR3 runs to 14 residues.

This sequence joins TRBV20-1 and TRBJ1-5; no definite D call. The length of the CDR3 is 12 residues. Germline CDR1 is DFQATT and CDR2 is SNEGSKA (reference sequence). The CDR3 coding sequence is TGCTCCAGTGGGAGGGCAAATCAGCCCCAGCATTTT. This sequence encodes CSSGRANQPQHF.

This clonotype was counted a few times. J is TRBJ2-7 and V is TRBV5-5; 11 positions agree with TRBD2. The CDR3 runs to 15 residues. V was pared by 2 bases and J by 1 base, with 2 bases of the junction left unmatched. CDR1 SGHKS and CDR2 YYEKEE come from the germline V gene (reference sequence). In nucleotides, the CDR3 is TGTGCCAGCAGCTTACTAGCGGGAGCATCCTACGAGCAGTACTTC. Its translation is CASSLLAGASYEQYF.

This clonotype came up a few times. J is TRBJ2-1 and V is TRBV29-1; D unclear. Germline CDR1 SQVTM, CDR2 ANQGSEA. V shed 7 bases and J shed 3 bases, with 10 bases lying between them. The CDR3 extends over 12 amino acids. In DNA, the CDR3 is TGCAGCGCTCCCTCGGGCTACAATGAGCAGTTCTTC. Protein product: CSAPSGYNEQFF.

The chain is built from TRBV20-1 and TRBJ2-7, with D hard to call. The last part of the DNA fits TRBJ2-4 better; the J call may be wrong. The CDR3 covers 13 residues. Germline assignment: CDR1 DFQATT and CDR2 SNEGSKA (reference sequence). As DNA, the CDR3 is TGCAGTGCTACCCTGTTAGGTGGAAACATTCAGTACTTC. Amino acids: CSATLLGGNIQYF.

The chain recombines TRBV12-5 with TRBJ2-3, with a tentative D call TRBD2 (5 bases). Trimming stripped 8 bases from V and 6 bases from J, with 21 bases between. Per germline, CDR1 LGHNT and CDR2 FRNRAP. CDR3 length: 15 amino acids. The CDR3 sequence: CASPPGNLGGDTQYF. CDR3 coding DNA: TGTGCTAGTCCCCCGGGCAACCTTGGAGGTGATACGCAGTATTTT.

This clonotype has a handful of counts. This chain connects TRBV7-6 to TRBJ2-3, with 9 bases fitting TRBD2. CDR3 size: 16 residues. Germline CDR1 is SGHVS and CDR2 is FNYEAQ. The trim removed 0 bases at V and 4 bases at J, leaving 5 bases unmatched. Here the CDR3 reads CASSLAASGAPDTQYF. CDR3 in DNA: TGTGCCAGCAGCTTAGCTGCTAGCGGGGCCCCAGATACGCAGTATTTT.

The chain recombines TRBV6-1 with TRBJ2-1, with TRBD1 identical over 9 bases. The junction had 10 bases not matched to a gene; V was cut back by 3 bases and J by 7 bases. Germline CDR1 is MNHNS and CDR2 is SASEGT. The CDR3 contains 16 residues. CDR3: CASSEARTGVGNEQFF. The CDR3 DNA reads as TGTGCCAGCAGTGAGGCCCGGACAGGGGTGGGTAATGAGCAGTTCTTC.

V gene TRBV7-9 combines with J gene TRBJ2-3, with 10 bases matching TRBD2. The CDR3 spans 16 residues. CDR1 and CDR2 (germline): SEHNR, FQNEAQ (reference sequence). V dropped 5 bases and J dropped 6; count of bases not matched to a gene: 11. CDR3: CASSHRLAGRADTQYF. Here the CDR3 DNA reads TGTGCCAGCAGCCACCGACTAGCGGGTCGAGCGGATACGCAGTATTTT.

This sequence joins TRBV7-2 and TRBJ1-2; 12 nucleotides align to TRBD1. J was trimmed by 2 bases and V by 5 bases; bases with no gene match: 9. CDR3 length equals 17 residues. Germline lookup yields CDR1 SGHTA and CDR2 FQGNSA. The DNA for the CDR3 is TGTGCCAGCAGCCCCTACCCCGGGACAGGGGGCAACTATGGCTACACCTTC. Its translation: CASSPYPGTGGNYGYTF.

This clonotype turned up a few times. This chain links TRBV7-2 with TRBJ2-5; TRBD2 matches at 14 bases. From germline, CDR1 is SGHTA and CDR2 FQGNSA. This CDR3 has 17 amino acids. The V and J ends lost 4 bases and 4 bases, in that order; junction bases with no gene match: 8. The CDR3 DNA sequence: TGTGCCAGCAGCTCGGGGACTAGCGGGAGATTCGGAGAGACCCAGTACTTC. This translates into CASSSGTSGRFGETQYF.

The V gene is TRBV5-1, the J gene TRBJ2-2; D is unresolved. This CDR3 contains 13 residues. The germline gives CDR1 SGHRS, CDR2 YFSETQ. V was clipped by 4 bases and J by 8 bases, with 12 bases between them. The CDR3 reads CASSPLPQGELFF. CDR3 DNA: TGCGCCAGCAGCCCGCTTCCGCAGGGGGAGCTGTTTTTT. The variable domain in full, completed from reference TRBV5-1 and TRBJ2-2, reads KAGVTQTPRYLIKTRGQQVTLSCSPISGHRSVSWYQQTPGQGLQFLFEYFSETQRNKGNFPGRFSGRQFSNSRSEMNVSTLELGDSALYLCASSPLPQGELFFGEGSRLTVL.

This clonotype was picked up a small number of times. This chain joins TRBV7-8 and TRBJ1-4, with D perhaps TRBD1 (5 bases). The germline V gene has CDR1 SGHVS and CDR2 FQNEAQ. Between the trimmed V and J ends, which lost 8 bases and 3 bases, there was a span of 13 bases. This CDR3 is built from 14 residues. CDR3 region: CASATRDSNEKLFF. CDR3 nucleotides: TGTGCCAGCGCGACCCGGGACTCTAATGAAAAACTGTTTTTT.